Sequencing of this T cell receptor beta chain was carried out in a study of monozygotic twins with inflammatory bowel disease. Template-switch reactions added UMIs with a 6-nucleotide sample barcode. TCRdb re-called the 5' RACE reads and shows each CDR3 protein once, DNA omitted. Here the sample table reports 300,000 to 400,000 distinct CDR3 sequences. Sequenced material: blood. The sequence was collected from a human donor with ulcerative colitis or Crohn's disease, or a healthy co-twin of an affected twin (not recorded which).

CDR3 sequence reads: CASSYPPDRQQETQYF. The genes are TRBV6-2 or TRBV6-3 and TRBJ2-5; absent DNA, TCRdb's TRBD1 call cannot be checked. CDR3 length: 16 amino acids. Germline assignment: CDR1 MNHEY and CDR2 SVGEGT.